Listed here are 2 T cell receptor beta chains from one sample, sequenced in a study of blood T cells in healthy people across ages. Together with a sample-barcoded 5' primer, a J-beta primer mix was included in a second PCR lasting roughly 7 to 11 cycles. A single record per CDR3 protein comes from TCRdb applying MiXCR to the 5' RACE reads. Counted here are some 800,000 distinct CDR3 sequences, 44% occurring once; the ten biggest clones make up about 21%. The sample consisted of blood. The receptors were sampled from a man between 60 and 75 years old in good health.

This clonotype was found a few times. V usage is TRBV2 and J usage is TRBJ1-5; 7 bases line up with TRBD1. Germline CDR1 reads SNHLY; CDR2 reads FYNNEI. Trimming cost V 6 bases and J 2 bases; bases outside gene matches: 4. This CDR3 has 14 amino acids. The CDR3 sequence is CASRGGSGNQPQHF. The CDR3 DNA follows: TGTGCCAGCAGAGGGGGCTCGGGCAATCAGCCCCAGCATTTT.

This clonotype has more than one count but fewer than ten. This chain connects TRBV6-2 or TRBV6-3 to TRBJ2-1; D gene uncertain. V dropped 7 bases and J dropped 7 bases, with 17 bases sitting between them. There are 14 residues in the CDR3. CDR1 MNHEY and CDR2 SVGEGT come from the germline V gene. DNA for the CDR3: TGTGCCAGCAATCCCCCCGGGTCAAGGAATGAGCAGTTCTTC. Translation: CASNPPGSRNEQFF.